This is a list of T cell receptor beta chains from one sample in a study of blood T cell repertoires in COVID-19. Sequenced by immunoSEQ multiplex PCR; TCRdb stores in-frame clones only, minus some. The data contain 150,000 to 200,000 clones, under 80% of them singletons. Sequenced input: PBMCs or T cells enriched from blood (not recorded which). These TCRs come from a woman aged 50 to 60 with acute COVID-19. CDR3s include the opening cysteine and the closing phenylalanine or tryptophan. Clone size is given for some rows only: seen once, a few or many times, or a class if the clone is expanded.

j_gene: TRBJ1-5; abundance: once; v_gene: TRBV5-8; CDR3aa: CASSMGLGAYQPQHF
j_gene: TRBJ1-4; abundance: -; v_gene: TRBV4-2; CDR3aa: CASSPREGGREKLFF
j_gene: TRBJ1-1; abundance: -; v_gene: TRBV30; CDR3aa: CAWGRGRAGYTEAFF
j_gene: TRBJ2-2; abundance: few; v_gene: TRBV7-2; CDR3aa: CASSLEFRGIGELFF
j_gene: TRBJ2-2; abundance: -; v_gene: TRBV6-6; CDR3aa: CASSHTGKNTGELFF
j_gene: TRBJ1-2; abundance: few; v_gene: TRBV9; CDR3aa: CASSVATEEPNYGYTF
j_gene: TRBJ2-1; abundance: -; v_gene: TRBV2; CDR3aa: CASSVLAGGPNEQFF
j_gene: TRBJ2-5; abundance: -; v_gene: TRBV29-1; CDR3aa: CSVEDQPVTVTQYF
j_gene: TRBJ2-1; abundance: -; v_gene: TRBV19; CDR3aa: CASSIGLLQFF
j_gene: TRBJ2-1; abundance: once; v_gene: TRBV7-9; CDR3aa: CASSPSGGSYNEQFF
j_gene: TRBJ1-6; abundance: -; v_gene: TRBV29-1; CDR3aa: CSVRAGLGNSPLHF
j_gene: TRBJ2-6; abundance: -; v_gene: TRBV2; CDR3aa: CASSEGLADPSGANVLTF
j_gene: TRBJ2-5; abundance: -; v_gene: TRBV2; CDR3aa: CASRPSGGETQYF
j_gene: TRBJ2-1; abundance: -; v_gene: TRBV3-1/TRBV3-2; CDR3aa: CASSQGAGGYNEQFF
j_gene: TRBJ1-2; abundance: -; v_gene: TRBV4-1; CDR3aa: CASSRGTGDGYTF
j_gene: TRBJ2-6; abundance: -; v_gene: TRBV6-5; CDR3aa: CASRQNVLTF
j_gene: TRBJ1-5; abundance: -; v_gene: TRBV19; CDR3aa: CASCKAGGGNQPQHF
j_gene: TRBJ2-3; abundance: -; v_gene: TRBV11-2; CDR3aa: CASSLVHAGLARITDTQYF